One sample yielded the 26 T cell receptor beta chains listed below, sequenced in a study of T cell repertoires in cytomegalovirus infection (dated by TCRdb to about 2019). The listed sequencing device is Illumina HiSeq 1500. TCRdb passed the public sequencing reads through fastp at Q25 and MiXCR, retaining productive beta sequences. Rows matching on CDR3 protein sequence are summarized as one entry with the most common DNA and genes. The sample table contains about 160,000 distinct CDR3 sequences; only one count was recorded for under 20% of them. The leading ten clones occupy 18% of the sample. Sequenced material: CD8+ T cells from PBMCs. All receptors come from a human donor in good health (CMV status not recorded). Some clones in this sample may be carry-over from other donors' samples.

This clonotype was recorded at least ten times. The rearrangement links TRBV5-6 to TRBJ1-2, with D possibly being TRBD1 (5 bases). The V and J ends lost 3 bases and 8 bases respectively, with 17 bases between them. From germline, CDR1 is SGHDT and CDR2 YYEEEE. This CDR3 spans 14 amino acids. Here the CDR3 reads CASSSSPGFRGYTF. The CDR3, as DNA: TGTGCCAGCAGCTCGAGTCCAGGGTTTCGAGGCTACACCTTC.

This clonotype appeared a few times. The chain employs TRBV7-3 and TRBJ1-2, with 9 bases aligning to TRBD1. The CDR3 extends over 15 amino acids. V trimming: 5 bases; J trimming: 4 bases; junction bases outside the gene matches: 8. CDR1 SGHTA and CDR2 FQGTGA come from the germline V gene. CDR3 nucleotide sequence: TGTGCCAGCAGCCTCACAGGGGGCAGTGTCTATGGCTACACCTTC. Amino acid sequence: CASSLTGGSVYGYTF.

The V gene is TRBV2, the J gene TRBJ2-1; 10 bases are shared with TRBD2. The CDR3 length is 16 residues. Germline values: CDR1 SNHLY, CDR2 FYNNEI. V lost 5 bases, J lost 6 bases, and 10 bases stayed unmatched. CDR3 amino acids: CASSYPTSGVSNEQFF. The DNA of the CDR3 is TGTGCCAGCAGTTACCCCACTAGCGGGGTAAGCAATGAGCAGTTCTTC. Supplemented by reference TRBV2 and TRBJ2-1, the full variable domain reads EPEVTQTPSHQVTQMGQEVILRCVPISNHLYFYWYRQILGQKVEFLVSFYNNEISEKSEIFDDQFSVERPDGSNFTLKIRSTKLEDSAMYFCASSYPTSGVSNEQFFGPGTRLTVL.

The chain employs TRBV11-2 and TRBJ2-3; a weak D match, TRBD2 (5 bases). The CDR3 totals 13 residues. Germline-derived CDR1 and CDR2 are SGHAT and FQNNGV. The V gene lost 5 bases and the J gene lost 3 bases, with 9 bases spanning the gap. CDR3 DNA: TGTGCCAGCAGCGATAGGAGGACAGATACGCAGTATTTT. Its translation is CASSDRRTDTQYF.

The J gene is TRBJ2-2, the V gene TRBV28; D is uncertain. Germline assignment: CDR1 MDHEN and CDR2 SYDVKM. The CDR3 is 16 amino acids. The germline V and J ends were trimmed by 5 bases and 0 bases, with 13 bases remaining between them. CDR3 loop: CASSPPVAPNTGELFF. In DNA, the CDR3 is TGTGCCAGCAGTCCCCCTGTAGCCCCGAACACCGGGGAGCTGTTTTTT.

This clonotype was seen a handful of times. V usage is TRBV7-3 and J usage is TRBJ2-1; 7 bases are shared with TRBD1. Germline trimming cut 6 bases from V and 5 bases from J; bases unmatched to any gene: 4. The CDR3 runs to 13 residues. Per the germline V gene, CDR1 is SGHTA and CDR2 is FQGTGA. This CDR3 is CASSLDRNNEQFF. CDR3 DNA: TGTGCCAGCAGTCTGGACAGGAACAATGAGCAGTTCTTC.

In this sample, this clonotype turned up many times. V usage is TRBV7-2 and J usage is TRBJ2-1; D ambiguous. Per the germline V gene, CDR1 is SGHTA and CDR2 is FQGNSA. Trimming removed 4 bases at V and 0 bases at J, with 10 bases between. CDR3 size: 15 residues. The chain's CDR3 is CASSSTASSYNEQFF. CDR3 coding DNA: TGTGCCAGCAGCTCGACTGCCAGCTCCTACAATGAGCAGTTCTTC.

The rearrangement joins TRBV7-6 to TRBJ2-7; weak D call: TRBD2 (5 bases). V shed 8 bases and J shed 3 bases, with 17 bases lying between them. Per germline, CDR1 SGHVS and CDR2 FNYEAQ. The CDR3 extends over 14 amino acids. The CDR3 protein is CASSTRSGYYEQYF. As DNA, the CDR3 is TGTGCCAGCTCAACCCGCTCGGGGTACTACGAGCAGTACTTC.

The sample holds a few counts of this clonotype. The V and J genes are TRBV7-3 and TRBJ2-7; 8 positions agree with TRBD1. Germline-derived CDR1 and CDR2 are SGHTA and FQGTGA. The CDR3 length is 15 residues. Trimming cost V 4 bases and J 3 bases; bases outside gene matches: 8. The CDR3 DNA follows: TGTGCCAGCAGCTCCAACCCCGGGACAGGCTACGAGCAGTACTTC. Amino acid sequence: CASSSNPGTGYEQYF.

This clonotype was seen a handful of times. V and J are TRBV29-1 and TRBJ2-1; D is undetermined. V lost 2 bases and J lost 4, with 9 bases in between. Germline values: CDR1 SQVTM, CDR2 ANQGSEA. CDR3 length: 13 residues. The CDR3 DNA is TGCAGCGTTGAACGACCTACATACAATGAGCAGTTCTTC. The encoded protein is CSVERPTYNEQFF.

CDR3 sequence: CASSLTGDPDNEQFF. Here the CDR3 DNA reads TGTGCCAGCAGCTTAACGGGGGACCCCGATAATGAGCAGTTCTTC. The V and J genes are TRBV7-3 and TRBJ2-1; the D gene could be TRBD1 or TRBD2 (5 bases each). Germline loops: CDR1 SGHTA, CDR2 FQGTGA. Trimming pared 0 bases from V and 7 bases from J, leaving 13 bases between. The CDR3 spans 15 residues.

The chain couples TRBV14 to TRBJ1-2; D remains ambiguous. Germline V gene lookup returns CDR1 SGHDN and CDR2 FVKESK. The V end was cut by 1 base, the J end by 8 bases, with 17 bases between. This CDR3 has 15 residues. The CDR3 loop reads CASSQVGSGDLGYTF. The CDR3, as DNA: TGTGCCAGCAGCCAAGTGGGGTCGGGAGATCTCGGCTACACCTTC.

The chain links TRBV4-1 to TRBJ1-1, with D possibly being TRBD1 (6 bases). The CDR3 loop spans 17 amino acids. Germline values: CDR1 MGHRA, CDR2 YSYEKL. Between the trimmed V and J ends, which lost 3 bases and 3 bases, there was a span of 20 bases. In DNA form, the CDR3 reads TGCGCCAGCAGCCATGTCCGGGGGACATGGGAAGACACTGAAGCTTTCTTT. This codes for CASSHVRGTWEDTEAFF.

This clonotype was seen a handful of times. CDR3 sequence (DNA): TGTGCCAGCAGTTCCAATTCACCCCTCCACTTT. Protein product: CASSSNSPLHF. This chain connects TRBV12-3 or TRBV12-4 to TRBJ1-6; D unresolved. The CDR3 runs 11 residues. V gave up 4 bases and J gave up 7 bases, with 2 bases separating them.

The chain joins TRBV15 to TRBJ2-5; TRBD1 agrees at 10 bases. V shed 5 bases and J 5 bases; nucleotides not matched to a gene: 5. The CDR3 contains 14 residues. CDR1 and CDR2 from the germline V gene are LNHNV and YYDKDF (reference sequence). CDR3 amino acids: CATSQGQGIETQYF. DNA of the CDR3: TGTGCCACCAGCCAGGGACAGGGGATCGAGACCCAGTACTTC.

A remark on this clonotype: Sequence at one end of the junction differs from germline and may be a read error. This rearrangement joins TRBV29-1 to TRBJ2-1, with D perhaps TRBD2 (6 bases). The CDR3 extends over 12 amino acids. Germline CDR1 is SQVTM and CDR2 is ANQGSEA. The CDR3 sequence is CSVEVPYRDFNF. The CDR3 DNA sequence: TGCAGCGTTGAAGTCCCTTACCGGGACTTCAACTTC.

Comment on this clonotype: Compared with germline, one end of the junction differs, possibly owing to a read error. The V call is TRBV6-2 or TRBV6-3, the J call TRBJ1-5; 7 nucleotides align to TRBD1. The germline CDR1 and CDR2 sequences are MNHEY and SVGEGT. The CDR3 is 15 residues long. This CDR3 is CASRTRGQRNQPQHF. The CDR3 bases are TGTGCCAGCAGAACCAGGGGACAGCGCAATCAGCCCCAGCATTTC.

The sample holds a few counts of this clonotype. The genes are TRBV7-6 and TRBJ2-3, with TRBD2 identical over 16 bases. The CDR3 spans 18 residues. CDR1 SGHVS and CDR2 FNYEAQ come from the germline V gene. J gave up 4 bases and V 5 bases, and 9 bases lay outside the gene matches. The CDR3 protein is CASSPGLAGGLRADTQYF. The CDR3 DNA reads as TGTGCCAGCAGCCCGGGACTAGCGGGAGGGCTCCGGGCAGATACGCAGTATTTT.

The gene calls are TRBV20-1 and TRBJ1-5; 8 bases are shared with TRBD1. Per germline, CDR1 DFQATT and CDR2 SNEGSKA (reference sequence). The V and J ends lost 5 bases and 3 bases, in that order; junction bases with no gene match: 9. This CDR3 has 15 amino acids. The CDR3 DNA reads TGCAGTGCTGGGGACAGGTTTGTAGTCAATCAGCCCCAGCATTTT. Translated, it gives CSAGDRFVVNQPQHF.

The V call is TRBV7-2, the J call TRBJ2-3, with TRBD2 matching over 9 bases. Per germline, CDR1 SGHTA and CDR2 FQGNSA. The V and J ends lost 3 bases and 4 bases, in that order; junction bases with no gene match: 5. This CDR3 is 15 amino acids long. CDR3 region: CASSFLAGKADTQYF. CDR3 in DNA: TGTGCCAGCAGCTTCCTAGCGGGAAAGGCAGATACGCAGTATTTT.

The CDR3 DNA follows: TGTGCCAGCAGTCCGGGACTGAACAATCAGCCCCAGCATTTT. It is translated as CASSPGLNNQPQHF. The chain uses TRBV27 and TRBJ1-5, with D maybe TRBD1 (5 bases). Germline-derived CDR1 and CDR2 are MNHEY and SMNVEV (reference sequence). The CDR3 extends over 14 amino acids. Trimming cost V 5 bases and J 3 bases, with 11 bases left between them.

This clonotype was seen more than once but under ten times. This chain uses TRBV9 with TRBJ2-3; tentative D call: TRBD2 (5 bases). The ends were cut back, 0 bases at V and 6 bases at J, with 17 bases in the middle. Germline values: CDR1 SGDLS, CDR2 YYNGEE. The CDR3 extends over 16 amino acids. DNA for the CDR3: TGTGCCAGCAGCGTAGGTGAACTAGGAGCGGCGGATACGCAGTATTTT. It encodes CASSVGELGAADTQYF.

This clonotype was counted a few times. This chain joins TRBV6-6 and TRBJ2-3; 12 nucleotides align to TRBD2. V lost 6 bases to trimming and J lost 7 bases; unmatched junction nucleotides: 11. From germline, CDR1 is MNHNY and CDR2 SVGAGI (reference sequence). The CDR3 is 16 residues long. Here the CDR3 reads CASSPGLAGLVNTQYF. CDR3 sequence (DNA): TGTGCCAGCAGCCCCGGACTAGCGGGATTAGTAAATACGCAGTATTTT.

This clonotype was picked up a small number of times. The CDR3 DNA follows: TGTGCCAGCAGCTTCGGGCGGGGAGGGAACACTGAAGCTTTCTTT. Protein: CASSFGRGGNTEAFF. J is TRBJ1-1 and V is TRBV7-2; D not resolved. The CDR3 is 15 residues long. V lost 3 bases, J lost 1 base, and 12 bases lay in between. Germline V gives CDR1 SGHTA, CDR2 FQGNSA.

J is TRBJ2-2 and V is TRBV14; 7 bases map to TRBD1. The germline gives CDR1 SGHDN, CDR2 FVKESK. The V segment lost 2 bases and the J segment 5 bases; nucleotides outside the gene matches: 8. The CDR3 sequence is 16 residues long. The CDR3 bases are TGTGCCAGCAGCCAACGTATGACAGGGTGGACCGGGGAGCTGTTTTTT. It is translated as CASSQRMTGWTGELFF.

The V call is TRBV29-1, the J call TRBJ2-1, with 8 nucleotides matching TRBD2. Trimming took 2 bases from V and 4 from J; bases not matched to a gene: 22. Germline CDR1 SQVTM, CDR2 ANQGSEA. The CDR3 sequence is 20 residues long. CDR3: CSVEWSQRETLDEPYNEQFF. CDR3 nucleotide sequence: TGCAGCGTTGAATGGTCGCAGCGGGAGACCCTAGACGAACCTTACAATGAGCAGTTCTTC.